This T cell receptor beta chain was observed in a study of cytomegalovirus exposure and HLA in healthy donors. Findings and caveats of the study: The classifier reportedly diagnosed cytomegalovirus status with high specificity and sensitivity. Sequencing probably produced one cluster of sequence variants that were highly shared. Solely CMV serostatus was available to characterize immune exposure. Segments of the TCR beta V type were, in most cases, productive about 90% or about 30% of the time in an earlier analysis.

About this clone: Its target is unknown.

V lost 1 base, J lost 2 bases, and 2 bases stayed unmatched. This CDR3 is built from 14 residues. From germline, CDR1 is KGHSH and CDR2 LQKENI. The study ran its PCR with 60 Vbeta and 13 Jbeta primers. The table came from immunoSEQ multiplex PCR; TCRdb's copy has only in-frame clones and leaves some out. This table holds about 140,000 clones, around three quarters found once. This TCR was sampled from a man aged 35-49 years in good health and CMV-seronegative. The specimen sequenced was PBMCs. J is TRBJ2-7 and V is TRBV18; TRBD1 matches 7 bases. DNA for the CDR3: TGTGCCAGCTCACCACAGGGACAGACCTACGAGCAGTACTTC. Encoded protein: CASSPQGQTYEQYF.